This T cell receptor beta chain was recovered during a study of blood T cells in healthy people across ages. This CDR3 has 14 amino acids. Per the germline V gene, CDR1 is DFQATT and CDR2 is SNEGSKA (reference sequence). V lost 0 bases and J lost 0, with 9 bases in between. Combining a sample-barcoded 5' primer with a J-beta primer mix, a second PCR ran for roughly 6 to 12 cycles. TCRdb passed the 5' RACE reads through MiXCR, listing each CDR3 protein once. The sample lists 540,000 or so distinct CDR3 sequences, less than 60% occurring once. The genes are TRBV20-1 and TRBJ2-7; perhaps TRBD1 as D (6 bases). The sequence was collected from a man older than 75 in good health. What was sequenced was blood. Here the CDR3 reads CSARDPGHSYEQYF. The CDR3 nucleotides are TGCAGTGCTAGAGATCCGGGACACTCCTACGAGCAGTACTTC.